The rows below give T cell receptor beta chains drawn from one sample of a study of cytomegalovirus exposure and HLA in healthy donors. Only in-frame clones appear in the TCRdb table, and some are missing; sequencing was by immunoSEQ multiplex PCR. This table has over 85,000 clones, around 78% appearing once. Sample: PBMCs. The origin of the receptors is a man under 40 in good health and CMV-seronegative. The CDR3 runs from the conserved cysteine through the conserved F or W. A D gene is named only where the DNA matches it firmly. Where a row states a size, it is once, few, many or the class of an expanded clone; other rows omit it.

D gene	clone size	V gene	J gene	CDR3 DNA	CDR3 protein
-	-	TRBV18	TRBJ1-5	TGTGCCAGCTCACCAGGGGGCGCGGGTCAGCCCCAGCATTTT	CASSPGGAGQPQHF
-	-	TRBV2	TRBJ1-2	TGTGCCAGCGTTATGATGTCGGGGGGCATAGGGTATGGCTACACCTTC	CASVMMSGGIGYGYTF
-	few	TRBV2	TRBJ1-5	TGTGCCAGCAGTGTACTGATCAATCAGCCCCAGCATTTT	CASSVLINQPQHF
TRBD1	-	TRBV5-1	TRBJ1-2	TGCGCCAGCAGCTCGTTGTCCACAAGACAGGGGATTAACTATGGCTACACCTTC	CASSSLSTRQGINYGYTF
TRBD2	-	TRBV5-4	TRBJ2-5	TGTGCCAGCGGACGGGCGGGAGGGCTTATAGAGACCCAGTACTTC	CASGRAGGLIETQYF
-	-	TRBV7-2	TRBJ2-7	TGTGCCAGCAGCTTGAACGGAGCCTACGAGCAGTACTTC	CASSLNGAYEQYF
TRBD1	-	TRBV7-9	TRBJ1-4	TGTTCCAGCAGCTTGTTTAACAGGGGGTATGAAAAACTGTTTTTT	CSSSLFNRGYEKLFF
-	once	TRBV14	TRBJ2-6	TGTGCCAGCAGCCAAGATTCTTGGGCAGGGCCTGGGGCCAACGTCCTGACTTTC	CASSQDSWAGPGANVLTF
TRBD1	-	TRBV19	TRBJ2-5	TGTGCCAGTAGTAAGAGGAACCCAGGGGGCAAGGAGACCCAGTACTTC	CASSKRNPGGKETQYF
TRBD1	-	TRBV4-1	TRBJ2-2	TGCGCCAGCAGCCATCCGGGACAGGGGCACACGAACACCGGGGAGCTGTTTTTT	CASSHPGQGHTNTGELFF
TRBD2	-	TRBV13	TRBJ2-2	TGTGCCAGCAGACCTCTAGCGGGAGCGATAACCGGGGAGCTGTTTTTT	CASRPLAGAITGELFF
-	-	TRBV5-1	TRBJ2-3	TGCGCCAGCAGCTTGGGGCAGGGTCCAGATACGCAGTATTTT	CASSLGQGPDTQYF
-	once	TRBV7-9	TRBJ1-1	TGTTCCAGCAGCTTAGGATTACGGGGTAAGGAGGGCACTGAAGCTTTCTTT	CSSSLGLRGKEGTEAFF
-	-	TRBV13	TRBJ1-3	TGTGCCAGCAGCTTGTTCGGGGGCTCTGGAAACACCATATATTTT	CASSLFGGSGNTIYF
-	-	TRBV9	TRBJ1-2	TGTGCCAGCAGCGTAGGTCCGGGAAACTATGGCTACACCTTC	CASSVGPGNYGYTF
-	-	TRBV7-9	TRBJ2-1	TGTGCCAGCAGCCTCAACTGGGCCAATGAGCAGTTCTTC	CASSLNWANEQFF
-	-	TRBV18	TRBJ1-3	TGTGCCAGCTCACCACCGTCCCGGGGGTCTGGAAACACCATATATTTT	CASSPPSRGSGNTIYF
TRBD1	-	TRBV5-1	TRBJ1-1	TGCGCCAGCAGCTTGGGAGGGACAGGGGGCGTCGACACTGAAGCTTTCTTT	CASSLGGTGGVDTEAFF
-	-	TRBV7-9	TRBJ1-3	TGTGCCAGCAGCGCCGACAGTAGGGACACCATATATTTT	CASSADSRDTIYF
-	once	TRBV19	TRBJ1-1	TGTGCCAGTAGTAGCGAGTACAGGGCGACTGAAGCTTTCTTT	CASSSEYRATEAFF
TRBD2	-	TRBV12-5	TRBJ2-1	TGTGCTAGTGGTTTCAGCGGGGGGTACAATGAGCAGTTCTTC	CASGFSGGYNEQFF
-	-	TRBV27	TRBJ1-2	TGTGCCAGCAGTTTTCAGGGTTCTAACTATGGCTACACCTTC	CASSFQGSNYGYTF
TRBD2	-	TRBV2	TRBJ2-7	TGTGCCAGCAGCAACAAGACCCCTAGCGGGGGGCCCCTCCGCTCCTACGAGCAGTACTTC	CASSNKTPSGGPLRSYEQYF
-	-	TRBV19	TRBJ1-2	TGTGCCAGTAGTATAGGTGGAGGTAGCTATGGCTACACCTTC	CASSIGGGSYGYTF
-	-	TRBV7-2	TRBJ1-5	TGTGCCAGCAGCTTATACATGGGGGGGGTTGGCAATCAGCCCCAGCATTTT	CASSLYMGGVGNQPQHF
-	-	TRBV5-6	TRBJ1-2	TGTGCCAGCAGCTTTTTGGGGCGCTTGGGCTACACCTTC	CASSFLGRLGYTF
-	-	TRBV7-2	TRBJ1-5	TGTGCCAGCAGCTTAGTCAGAAGCAATCAGCCCCAGCATTTT	CASSLVRSNQPQHF
-	-	TRBV9	TRBJ1-2	TGTGCCAGCAGCGTAGGTGGAGGGGACTATGGCTACACCTTC	CASSVGGGDYGYTF
-	once	TRBV9	TRBJ1-4	TGTGCCAGCAGCGTAGTTGGCAGGGGAGAAAAACTGTTTTTT	CASSVVGRGEKLFF
TRBD2	once	TRBV2	TRBJ2-3	TGTGCCAGCAGTGGGGGTAGCGGGAAAGTTCCGTATTTT	CASSGGSGKVPYF
-	few	TRBV6-5	TRBJ2-2	TGTGCCAGCAGTTACTTCGGGTCGGGTGATGCCGGGGAGCTGTTTTTT	CASSYFGSGDAGELFF
-	-	TRBV4-1	TRBJ2-1	TGCGCCAGCAGCCAAGAGGCGATAAGACACTACAATGAGCAGTTCTTC	CASSQEAIRHYNEQFF